The 26 T cell receptor beta chains below come from one sample, sequenced in a study of T cell responses to AZD1222 COVID-19 vaccine. Profiling relied on immunoSEQ multiplex PCR, and the TCRdb table lists in-frame clones only, not all of them. The sample yields 150,000 to 200,000 clones, more than 80% seen once. The material sequenced was peripheral blood, taken 28 days after the second dose of the MenACWY control vaccine. Receptor source: an adult who received the MenACWY meningococcal vaccine as a control.

The genes are TRBV28 and TRBJ1-2; D remains unclear. Between the trimmed V and J ends, which lost 2 bases and 5 bases, there was a span of 6 bases. The CDR3 length is 12 residues. CDR1 and CDR2 (germline): MDHEN, SYDVKM. This CDR3 is CASSLAPYGYTF. CDR3 in DNA: TGTGCCAGCAGTTTAGCGCCGTATGGCTACACCTTC.

CDR3 DNA sequence: TGTGCCAGCAGCTTTAAAGAGGGGAACACTGAAGCTTTCTTT. It is translated as CASSFKEGNTEAFF. This chain connects TRBV7-8 to TRBJ1-1; unclear D gene. The CDR3 has 14 residues. The germline V gene has CDR1 SGHVS and CDR2 FQNEAQ. Trimming took 3 bases from V and 1 from J, leaving 9 bases between them.

The chain joins TRBV4-2 to TRBJ1-2; TRBD1 is a possible D gene (6 bases). V gave up 3 bases and J gave up 2 bases, with 7 bases separating them. From germline, CDR1 is LGHNA and CDR2 YNFKEQ. This CDR3 is built from 13 residues. CDR3 protein: CASSQTGNYGYTF. CDR3 bases: TGTGCCAGCAGCCAGACAGGAAACTATGGCTACACCTTC.

CDR3 DNA sequence: TGTGCCAGCAGTCGAGGGGATGCGGGAGGAAACACCGGGGAGCTGTTTTTT. It yields the protein CASSRGDAGGNTGELFF. The chain uses TRBV28 and TRBJ2-2, with TRBD2 matching 8 bases. V shed 5 bases, J shed 2 bases, and the junction held 10 bases outside the gene matches. Germline CDR1 MDHEN, CDR2 SYDVKM. The CDR3 contains 17 residues.

This sequence joins TRBV5-6 and TRBJ2-7; D gene unclear. V lost 3 bases and J lost 6, with 19 bases in between. In germline, CDR1 is SGHDT, CDR2 YYEEEE. This CDR3 contains 15 residues. CDR3 nucleotide sequence: TGTGCCAGCAGCTACGGGTCCTCACTTATCTCCGAGCAGTACTTC. Translating it yields CASSYGSSLISEQYF.

This clone was seen once. The chain joins TRBV4-3 to TRBJ2-7; 7 bases agree with TRBD2. Per the germline V gene, CDR1 is LGHNA and CDR2 is YSLEER. The CDR3 extends over 14 amino acids. V gave up 3 bases and J gave up 3 bases; unmatched junction bases: 5. CDR3 nucleotide sequence: TGCGCCAGCAGCCAGGATCCTAGCGGCTACGAGCAGTACTTC. Translated: CASSQDPSGYEQYF.

The chain joins TRBV7-2 to TRBJ2-7; TRBD2 aligns across 11 bases. In germline, CDR1 is SGHTA, CDR2 FQGNSA. V trimming: 4 bases; J trimming: 2 bases; junction bases outside the gene matches: 7. The CDR3 spans 16 residues. This chain's CDR3 is CASSSRTSGGPYEQYF. DNA for the CDR3: TGTGCCAGCAGCTCGAGAACTAGCGGGGGTCCCTACGAGCAGTACTTC.

V and J are TRBV6-5 and TRBJ2-5, with D possibly being TRBD2 (5 bases). The CDR3 is 14 residues long. Germline values: CDR1 MNHEY, CDR2 SVGAGI. V was pared by 6 bases and J by 10 bases, with 21 bases between. For the CDR3, the DNA is TGTGCCAGCAGCCCCGGTTTGAGGGCCGGGGACCAGTACTTC. This sequence encodes CASSPGLRAGDQYF.

The chain has TRBV7-2 and TRBJ1-2, with 11 bases aligning to TRBD1. Germline V lookup: CDR1 SGHTA, CDR2 FQGNSA. This CDR3 contains 14 residues. The ends lost 6 bases at V and 7 bases at J; junction bases unmatched: 7. This chain's CDR3 is CASRFPGQGGGYTF. Written as DNA, the CDR3 is TGTGCCAGCAGGTTTCCGGGACAGGGGGGTGGCTACACCTTC.

The rearrangement joins TRBV30 to TRBJ2-7; D not resolved. CDR3 length: 13 residues. From germline, CDR1 is GTSNPN and CDR2 SVGIG (reference sequence). With 3 bases removed from V and 3 bases from J, the gap between germline ends came to 12 bases. This CDR3 reads CAWRRRLYYEQYF. The CDR3, as DNA: TGTGCCTGGAGACGCAGATTATACTACGAGCAGTACTTC. Complete variable domain (other parts from reference TRBV30 and TRBJ2-7): SQTIHQWPATLVQPVGSPLSLECTVEGTSNPNLYWYRQAAGRGLQLLFYSVGIGQISSEVPQNLSASRPQDRQFILSSKKLLLSDSGFYLCAWRRRLYYEQYFGPGTRLTVT.

The chain couples TRBV18 to TRBJ2-5, with D tentatively TRBD1 or TRBD2 (5 bases each). CDR1 is KGHSH and CDR2 is LQKENI in the germline V gene. The CDR3 sequence is 14 residues long. V was cut by 3 bases and J by 2 bases, with 10 bases left in between. The CDR3 reads CASSPTREQETQYF. CDR3 nucleotide sequence: TGTGCCAGCTCACCCACCAGGGAGCAAGAGACCCAGTACTTC.

This chain joins TRBV29-1 and TRBJ1-4; 7 bases match TRBD1. Trimming took 7 bases from V and 8 from J; bases not matched to a gene: 7. The CDR3 runs 12 residues. Germline CDR1 is SQVTM and CDR2 is ANQGSEA. DNA for the CDR3: TGCAGCGCAACAGGGGCCTTCGAAAAACTGTTTTTT. This sequence encodes CSATGAFEKLFF.

The CDR3 protein is CASSWGQGSQETQYF. CDR3 DNA sequence: TGTGCCAGCAGCTGGGGACAGGGAAGTCAAGAGACCCAGTACTTC. The chain uses TRBV11-2 and TRBJ2-5; 9 positions agree with TRBD1. V was pared by 4 bases and J by 2 bases, with 5 bases of the junction left unmatched. The CDR3 extends over 15 amino acids. CDR1 is SGHAT, CDR2 FQNNGV, per germline. Looking up the rest from reference TRBV11-2 and TRBJ2-5 gives the full variable domain: EAGVAQSPRYKIIEKRQSVAFWCNPISGHATLYWYQQILGQGPKLLIQFQNNGVVDDSQLPKDRFSAERLKGVDSTLKIQPAKLEDSAVYLCASSWGQGSQETQYFGPGTRLLVL.

The chain employs TRBV3-1 (or the pseudogene TRBV3-2) and TRBJ1-4; D might be TRBD1 (5 bases). V was clipped by 1 base and J by 14 bases, with 17 bases between them. The CDR3 is 14 residues long. The germline CDR1 and CDR2 sequences are LGHDT and YNNKEL (reference sequence). CDR3 amino acids: CASSQAGPFGGLFF. The CDR3 nucleotides are TGTGCCAGCAGCCAAGCGGGGCCCTTCGGAGGGCTGTTTTTT.

This chain links TRBV4-3 with TRBJ2-5, with D possibly TRBD2 on 6 matching bases. Germline V gives CDR1 LGHNA, CDR2 YSLEER. V was clipped by 0 bases and J by 5 bases, with 10 bases between them. This CDR3 is 14 amino acids long. The CDR3 DNA is TGCGCCAGCAGCCAAGACTCAGGAGGGGAGACCCAGTACTTC. Protein sequence: CASSQDSGGETQYF.

This clone came up once. The V call is TRBV28, the J call TRBJ1-1, with unresolved D. Germline values: CDR1 MDHEN, CDR2 SYDVKM. CDR3 length: 12 amino acids. V was clipped by 7 bases and J by 0 bases, with 6 bases between them. In DNA, the CDR3 is TGTGCCAGCACGGTATTGAACACTGAAGCTTTCTTT. Translating gives CASTVLNTEAFF.

A note on this clone: Mismatch with germline at one junction end may stem from a read error. This chain links TRBV5-1 with TRBJ1-1; weak D call: TRBD1 (5 bases). Germline lookup yields CDR1 SGHRS and CDR2 YFSETQ. CDR3 length: 14 residues. This CDR3 is CASRLGQTNTEAFF. The CDR3 bases are TGCGCCAGCAGATTGGGGCAGACGAACACTGAAGCTTTCTTT. Using reference TRBV5-1 and TRBJ1-1 for the parts outside the CDR3, the full variable domain is KAGVTQTPRYLIKTRGQQVTLSCSPISGHRSVSWYQQTPGQGLQFLFEYFSETQRNKGNFPGRFSGRQFSNSRSEMNVSTLELGDSALYLCASRLGQTNTEAFFGQGTRLTVV.

The chain carries TRBV29-1 and TRBJ1-5; D perhaps matches TRBD1 (6 bases). This CDR3 spans 13 amino acids. V lost 7 bases and J lost 4, with 14 bases in between. Germline V gene data show CDR1 as SQVTM and CDR2 as ANQGSEA. This chain's CDR3 is CSGSDSPNQPQHF. The DNA of the CDR3 is TGCAGCGGATCGGACAGCCCAAATCAGCCCCAGCATTTT.

This chain connects TRBV19 to TRBJ1-3; D not certain. CDR1 and CDR2 from the germline V gene are LNHDA and SQIVND (reference sequence). The germline V and J ends were trimmed by 3 bases and 0 bases, with 9 bases remaining between them. This CDR3 contains 15 residues. CDR3: CASSMEGISGNTIYF. The CDR3 DNA reads TGTGCCAGTAGTATGGAGGGCATCTCTGGAAACACCATATATTTT.

This chain uses TRBV20-1 with TRBJ1-5; D gene unclear. Germline V CDR1 and CDR2: DFQATT, SNEGSKA (reference sequence). The CDR3 loop spans 11 amino acids. V lost 1 base and J 5 bases, leaving 3 bases between the germline ends. CDR3 nucleotides: TGCAGTGCTAGAGGGGATCAGCCCCAGCATTTT. It codes for CSARGDQPQHF.

The rearrangement joins TRBV11-3 to TRBJ2-1, with 7 bases fitting TRBD2. V lost 5 bases, J lost 1 base, and 5 bases stayed unmatched. Germline loops: CDR1 SGHNT, CDR2 YENEEA. The CDR3 runs to 15 residues. DNA for the CDR3: TGTGCCAGCAGCCAGTGGGGGGGGTCCTACAATGAGCAGTTCTTC. Translating gives CASSQWGGSYNEQFF.

This clone was detected only a few times. The V and J genes are TRBV6-2 or TRBV6-3 and TRBJ1-3; no clear D. CDR1 is MNHEY and CDR2 is SVGEGT in the germline V gene. The CDR3 consists of 16 residues. Trimming shortened V by 6 bases and J by 0 bases, and 15 bases separated the two germline ends. CDR3 in amino acids: CASSPWGESSGNTIYF. CDR3 coding DNA: TGTGCCAGCAGCCCATGGGGAGAATCCTCTGGAAACACCATATATTTT.

The rearrangement links TRBV4-1 to TRBJ1-2; TRBD1 might be the D (5 bases). With 4 bases removed from V and 1 base from J, the gap between germline ends came to 19 bases. CDR3 length: 17 residues. The V gene's germline CDR1 is MGHRA and CDR2 YSYEKL. The CDR3, as DNA: TGCGCCAGCAGCCCCTCGGCCAGTCTGGGGGATAACTATGGCTACACCTTC. Translating gives CASSPSASLGDNYGYTF.

The chain recombines TRBV29-1 with TRBJ1-1; tentative D call: TRBD1 (6 bases). There are 16 residues in the CDR3. Germline CDR1 and CDR2: SQVTM and ANQGSEA. V was pared by 4 bases and J by 0 bases, with 18 bases between. Written as DNA, the CDR3 is TGCAGCGTTGGTCGGGGGGCGCCCCCCATGAACACTGAAGCTTTCTTT. This gives the protein CSVGRGAPPMNTEAFF.

V usage is TRBV11-2 and J usage is TRBJ2-2, with 8 bases matching TRBD1. This CDR3 comprises 16 residues. V lost 5 bases to trimming and J lost 0 bases; unmatched junction nucleotides: 5. Germline V lookup: CDR1 SGHAT, CDR2 FQNNGV. CDR3 sequence reads: CASSPRTGSNTGELFF. CDR3 nucleotide sequence: TGTGCCAGCAGCCCTAGGACAGGGTCGAACACCGGGGAGCTGTTTTTT. Based on the CDR3 plus reference TRBV11-2 and TRBJ2-2, the full variable domain is EAGVAQSPRYKIIEKRQSVAFWCNPISGHATLYWYQQILGQGPKLLIQFQNNGVVDDSQLPKDRFSAERLKGVDSTLKIQPAKLEDSAVYLCASSPRTGSNTGELFFGEGSRLTVL.

The rearrangement uses TRBV7-3 and TRBJ2-4; perhaps TRBD2 as D (7 bases). The CDR3 is 15 residues long. The germline V gene has CDR1 SGHTA and CDR2 FQGTGA. V was shortened by 5 bases and J by 0 bases, with 11 bases between the two germline ends. CDR3 DNA sequence: TGTGCCAGCAGCCCGGGGGGCCTAGCCAAAAACATTCAGTACTTC. Its translation: CASSPGGLAKNIQYF.